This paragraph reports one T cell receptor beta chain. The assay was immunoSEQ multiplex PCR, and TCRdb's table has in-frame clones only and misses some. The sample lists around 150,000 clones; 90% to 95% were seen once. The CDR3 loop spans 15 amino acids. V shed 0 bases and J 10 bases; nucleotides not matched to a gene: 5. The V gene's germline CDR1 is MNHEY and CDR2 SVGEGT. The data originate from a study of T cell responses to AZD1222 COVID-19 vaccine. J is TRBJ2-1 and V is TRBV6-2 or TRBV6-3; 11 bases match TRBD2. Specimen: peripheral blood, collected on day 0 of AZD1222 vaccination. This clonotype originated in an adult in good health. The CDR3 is CASSYSASGGREQFF. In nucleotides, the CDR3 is TGTGCCAGCAGTTACTCGGCTAGCGGGGGGAGGGAGCAGTTCTTC.